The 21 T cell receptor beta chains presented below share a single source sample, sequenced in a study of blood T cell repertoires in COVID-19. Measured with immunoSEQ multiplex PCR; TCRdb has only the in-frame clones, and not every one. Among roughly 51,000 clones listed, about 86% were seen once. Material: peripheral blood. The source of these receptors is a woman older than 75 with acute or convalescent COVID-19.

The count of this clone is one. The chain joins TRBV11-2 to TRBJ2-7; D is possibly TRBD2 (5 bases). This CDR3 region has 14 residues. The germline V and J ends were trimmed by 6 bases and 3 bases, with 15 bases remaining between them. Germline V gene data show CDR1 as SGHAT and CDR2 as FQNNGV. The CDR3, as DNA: TGTGCCAGCAGTAACCGGGGTACGTTCTACGAGCAGTACTTC. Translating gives CASSNRGTFYEQYF.

DNA for the CDR3: TGTGCCAGCAGTTACTCGGGACAGGGCAGGGAGACCCAGTACTTC. Its translation is CASSYSGQGRETQYF. The chain uses TRBV6-5 and TRBJ2-5, with TRBD1 identical over 9 bases. The germline V gene encodes CDR1 MNHEY and CDR2 SVGAGI. V was clipped by 0 bases and J by 5 bases; unmatched bases: 4. There are 15 residues in the CDR3.

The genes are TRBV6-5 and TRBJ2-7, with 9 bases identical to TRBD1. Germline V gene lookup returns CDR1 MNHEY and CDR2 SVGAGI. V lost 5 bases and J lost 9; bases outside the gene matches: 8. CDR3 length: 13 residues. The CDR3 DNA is TGTGCCAGCAGTAGCCGGGACAGGGCACCGCAGTACTTC. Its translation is CASSSRDRAPQYF.

The CDR3 DNA is TGCGCCAGCAGCTTGCTTTCGGGGGGACCCTCCTACGAGCAGTACTTC. The encoded protein is CASSLLSGGPSYEQYF. This rearrangement joins TRBV5-1 to TRBJ2-7; the match to TRBD2 covers 7 bases. The CDR3 is made up of 16 amino acids. V was pared by 1 base and J by 0 bases, with 7 bases of the junction left unmatched. Germline CDR1 reads SGHRS; CDR2 reads YFSETQ.

CDR3 DNA sequence: TGTGCCAGTACCTCTGGGAGGGGTGGATCACCCCTCCACTTT. This codes for CASTSGRGGSPLHF. The chain couples TRBV19 to TRBJ1-6; a weak D match, TRBD1 (5 bases). The CDR3 contains 14 residues. Germline V gives CDR1 LNHDA, CDR2 SQIVND (reference sequence). With 7 bases removed from V and 10 bases from J, the gap between germline ends came to 17 bases.

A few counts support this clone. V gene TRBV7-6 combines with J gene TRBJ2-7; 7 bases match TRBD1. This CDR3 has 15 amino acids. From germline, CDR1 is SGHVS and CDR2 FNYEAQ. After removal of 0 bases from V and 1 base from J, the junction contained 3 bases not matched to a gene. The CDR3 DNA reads TGTGCCAGCAGCTTAGCGTCGGGACAGTCCTACGAGCAGTACTTC. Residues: CASSLASGQSYEQYF.

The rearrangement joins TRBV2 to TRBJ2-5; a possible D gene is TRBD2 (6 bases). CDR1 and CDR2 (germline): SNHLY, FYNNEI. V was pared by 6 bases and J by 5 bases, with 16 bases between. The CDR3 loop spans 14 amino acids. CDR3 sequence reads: CASSAGPPTETQYF. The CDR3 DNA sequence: TGTGCCAGCAGCGCGGGGCCCCCGACGGAGACCCAGTACTTC.

The CDR3, as DNA: TGTGCCAGCAGCTTTCGGGAGAACACTGAAGCTTTCTTT. This sequence encodes CASSFRENTEAFF. The chain carries TRBV5-8 and TRBJ1-1; D is uncertain. This CDR3 is built from 13 residues. The V gene lost 2 bases and the J gene lost 1 base, with 6 bases spanning the gap. In germline, CDR1 is SGHTS, CDR2 YDEGEE.

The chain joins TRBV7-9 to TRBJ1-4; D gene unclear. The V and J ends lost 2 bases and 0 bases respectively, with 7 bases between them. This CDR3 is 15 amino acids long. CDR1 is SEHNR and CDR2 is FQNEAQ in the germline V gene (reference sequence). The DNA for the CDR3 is TGTGCCAGCAGCTTAAGGGAGTCAACTAATGAAAAACTGTTTTTT. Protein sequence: CASSLRESTNEKLFF.

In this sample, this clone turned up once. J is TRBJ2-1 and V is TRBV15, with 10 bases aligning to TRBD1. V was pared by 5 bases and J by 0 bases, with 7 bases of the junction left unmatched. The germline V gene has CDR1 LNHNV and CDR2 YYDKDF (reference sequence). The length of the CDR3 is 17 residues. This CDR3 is CATSRFRTGGSYNEQFF. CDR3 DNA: TGTGCCACCAGCCGATTCCGGACAGGGGGCTCCTACAATGAGCAGTTCTTC.

The CDR3 is CASSQGTTSGNTIYF. As DNA, the CDR3 is TGCGCCAGCAGCCAGGGGACAACCTCTGGAAACACCATATATTTT. The gene calls are TRBV5-1 and TRBJ1-3; TRBD1 might be the D (6 bases). CDR1 is SGHRS and CDR2 is YFSETQ in the germline V gene. The V end was cut by 4 bases, the J end by 0 bases, with 11 bases between. This CDR3 is built from 15 residues.

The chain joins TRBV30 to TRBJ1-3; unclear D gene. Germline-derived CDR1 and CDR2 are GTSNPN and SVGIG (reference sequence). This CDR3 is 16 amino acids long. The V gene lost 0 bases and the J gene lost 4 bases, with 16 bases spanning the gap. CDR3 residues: CAWSVAGGRKGNTIYF. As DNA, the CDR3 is TGTGCCTGGAGTGTTGCGGGTGGCAGGAAAGGAAACACCATATATTTT.

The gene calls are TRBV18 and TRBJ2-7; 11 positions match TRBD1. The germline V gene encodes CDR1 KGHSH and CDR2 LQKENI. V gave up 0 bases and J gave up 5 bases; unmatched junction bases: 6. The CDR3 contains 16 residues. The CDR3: CASSPPGQGASNEQYF. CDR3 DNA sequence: TGTGCCAGCTCACCACCTGGACAGGGGGCTTCCAACGAGCAGTACTTC.

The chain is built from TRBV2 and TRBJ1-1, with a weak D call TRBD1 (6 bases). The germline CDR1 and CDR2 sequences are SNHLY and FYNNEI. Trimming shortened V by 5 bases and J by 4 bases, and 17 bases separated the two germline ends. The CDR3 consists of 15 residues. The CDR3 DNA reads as TGTGCCAGCAGTCTAGGGCCTGAGGGGGTCACTGAAGCTTTCTTT. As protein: CASSLGPEGVTEAFF.

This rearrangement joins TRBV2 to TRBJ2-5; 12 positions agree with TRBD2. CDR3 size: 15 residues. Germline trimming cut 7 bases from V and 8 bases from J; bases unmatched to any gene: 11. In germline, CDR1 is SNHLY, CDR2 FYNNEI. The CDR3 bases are TGTGCCAGCACCCAGACTAGCGGGGGCCCCGCCACCCAGTACTTC. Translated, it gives CASTQTSGGPATQYF.

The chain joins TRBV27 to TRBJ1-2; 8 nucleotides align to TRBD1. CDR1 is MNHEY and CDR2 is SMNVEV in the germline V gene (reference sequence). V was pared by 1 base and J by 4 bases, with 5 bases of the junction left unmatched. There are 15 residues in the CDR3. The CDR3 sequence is CASSLLAGGSYGYTF. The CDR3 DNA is TGTGCCAGCAGTTTATTGGCAGGGGGCAGCTATGGCTACACCTTC.

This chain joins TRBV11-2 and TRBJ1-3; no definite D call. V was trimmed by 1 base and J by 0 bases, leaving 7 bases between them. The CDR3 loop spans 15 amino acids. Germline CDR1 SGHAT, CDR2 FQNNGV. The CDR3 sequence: CASSLGESSGNTIYF. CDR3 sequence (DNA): TGTGCCAGCAGCTTAGGGGAGAGCTCTGGAAACACCATATATTTT. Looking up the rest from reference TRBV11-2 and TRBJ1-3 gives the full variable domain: EAGVAQSPRYKIIEKRQSVAFWCNPISGHATLYWYQQILGQGPKLLIQFQNNGVVDDSQLPKDRFSAERLKGVDSTLKIQPAKLEDSAVYLCASSLGESSGNTIYFGEGSWLTVV.

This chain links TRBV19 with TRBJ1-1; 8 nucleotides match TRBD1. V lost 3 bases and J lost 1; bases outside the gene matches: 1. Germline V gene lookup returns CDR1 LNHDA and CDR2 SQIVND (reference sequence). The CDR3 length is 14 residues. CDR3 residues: CASSMGTGNTEAFF. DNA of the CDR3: TGTGCCAGTAGTATGGGGACAGGGAACACTGAAGCTTTCTTT.

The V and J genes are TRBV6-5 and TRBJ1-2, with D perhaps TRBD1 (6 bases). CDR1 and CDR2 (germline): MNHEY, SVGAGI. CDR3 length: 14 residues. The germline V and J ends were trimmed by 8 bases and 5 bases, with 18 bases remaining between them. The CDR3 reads CASYLGGGQYGYTF. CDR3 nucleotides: TGTGCCAGCTACCTAGGGGGGGGGCAGTATGGCTACACCTTC.

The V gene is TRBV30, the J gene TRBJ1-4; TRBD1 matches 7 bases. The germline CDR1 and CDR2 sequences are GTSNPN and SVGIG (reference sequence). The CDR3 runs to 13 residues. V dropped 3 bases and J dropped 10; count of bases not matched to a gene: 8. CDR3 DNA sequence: TGTGCCTGGAGCGCAGGGGGTTTGGGAAAACTGTTTTTT. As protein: CAWSAGGLGKLFF.

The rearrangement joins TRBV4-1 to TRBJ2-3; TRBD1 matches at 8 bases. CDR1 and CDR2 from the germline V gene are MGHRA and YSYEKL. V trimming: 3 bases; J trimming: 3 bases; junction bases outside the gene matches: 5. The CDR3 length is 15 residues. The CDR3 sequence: CASSQTGDGTDTQYF. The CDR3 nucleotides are TGCGCCAGCAGCCAGACAGGGGACGGTACAGATACGCAGTATTTT.